One and the same sample provided the 15 T cell receptor beta chains below, sequenced in a study of beta chain features in type 1 diabetes. The study, taken as a whole, reports: When Type 1 diabetes patients were examined, their TCRB CDR3s proved moderately but significantly shorter in all four CD4+ subsets.

Isolated RNA was reverse transcribed in full, so expressed TCRB transcripts were sequenced. Sequencing used immunoSEQ multiplex PCR; TCRdb keeps in-frame clones, though not all of them. The sample includes about 640,000 clones, around an eighth of them seen just once. The antigens these receptors bind are not known. Material: naive CD4+ T cells from blood. These receptors originate from a man under 40 with type 1 diabetes.

This clone has just a few counts. The J gene is TRBJ2-6, the V gene TRBV7-2; tentative D call: TRBD1 (6 bases). The CDR3 is made up of 17 amino acids. Per germline, CDR1 SGHTA and CDR2 FQGNSA. Trimming cost V 5 bases and J 2 bases, with 16 bases left between them. In DNA form, the CDR3 reads TGTGCCAGCAGCCTCACAGGGCCCCCCACTGGGGCCAACGTCCTGACTTTC. Translated, it gives CASSLTGPPTGANVLTF.

The V call is TRBV14, the J call TRBJ2-7, with a possible D match to TRBD1 (8 bases). Per the germline V gene, CDR1 is SGHDN and CDR2 is FVKESK. V lost 4 bases to trimming and J lost 1 base, with 14 bases between them. The CDR3 spans 15 residues. The CDR3 is CASSLTGGGSYEQYF. DNA for the CDR3: TGTGCCAGCAGCCTTACAGGGGGGGGTTCCTACGAGCAGTACTTC.

This clone has only a few counts. The chain links TRBV5-4 to TRBJ1-3; maybe TRBD1 (6 bases). V was trimmed by 4 bases and J by 0 bases, leaving 14 bases between them. Germline assignment: CDR1 SGHNT and CDR2 YYREEE (reference sequence). The CDR3 sequence is 16 residues long. The CDR3 DNA reads TGTGCCAGCAGCCGGGGAGTAGGGGGCTCTGGAAACACCATATATTTT. It specifies CASSRGVGGSGNTIYF.

The rearrangement joins TRBV27 to TRBJ2-4, with TRBD2 as a possible D gene (6 bases). CDR1 is MNHEY and CDR2 is SMNVEV in the germline V gene (reference sequence). V shed 5 bases and J shed 0 bases, with 14 bases lying between them. There are 16 residues in the CDR3. The chain's CDR3 is CASSNFGGSAKNIQYF. Written as DNA, the CDR3 is TGTGCCAGCAGTAATTTCGGGGGTTCAGCCAAAAACATTCAGTACTTC.

In this sample, this clone turned up many times. The genes are TRBV7-9 and TRBJ2-4, with D perhaps assigned TRBD1 or TRBD2 (5 bases each). Trimming cost V 4 bases and J 5 bases, with 12 bases left between them. CDR3 size: 14 residues. Per germline, CDR1 SEHNR and CDR2 FQNEAQ (reference sequence). The CDR3 loop reads CASSSSGTENIQYF. CDR3 coding DNA: TGTGCCAGCAGCTCCTCCGGGACGGAAAACATTCAGTACTTC.

This clone turned up a few times. The V and J genes are TRBV30 and TRBJ2-1, with a weak D call TRBD2 (6 bases). Per germline, CDR1 GTSNPN and CDR2 SVGIG (reference sequence). V lost 0 bases, J lost 5 bases, and 14 bases lay in between. The CDR3 length is 15 residues. CDR3 DNA sequence: TGTGCCTGGAGTGTACGCGGGACGGCTCACAATGAGCAGTTCTTC. Its translation: CAWSVRGTAHNEQFF.

This clone was found a few times. This rearrangement joins TRBV5-6 to TRBJ2-2, with D unresolved. Germline V gene sequence: CDR1 SGHDT, CDR2 YYEEEE. V gave up 4 bases and J gave up 1 base, with 14 bases separating them. The CDR3 covers 16 residues. CDR3: CASSLMGLRNTGELFF. The CDR3 region has the DNA TGTGCCAGCAGCCTAATGGGCCTCCGGAACACCGGGGAGCTGTTTTTT.

In nucleotides, the CDR3 is TGCGCCAGCAGCCAAGGGCCAAGGGGCAATCAGCCCCAGCATTTT. Protein product: CASSQGPRGNQPQHF. The chain links TRBV4-3 to TRBJ1-5; D call uncertain. V dropped 1 base and J dropped 2 bases, with 9 bases sitting between them. The CDR3 is made up of 15 amino acids. CDR1 and CDR2 (germline): LGHNA, YSLEER.

This rearrangement joins TRBV18 to TRBJ2-1; no definite D call. Germline V gene data show CDR1 as KGHSH and CDR2 as LQKENI. With 4 bases removed from V and 0 bases from J, the gap between germline ends came to 16 bases. The CDR3 is 17 residues long. CDR3 in amino acids: CASSLNGNSASYNEQFF. CDR3 in DNA: TGTGCCAGCTCACTCAATGGTAACAGCGCCTCCTACAATGAGCAGTTCTTC.

The chain is built from TRBV4-2 and TRBJ2-3; a possible D gene is TRBD1 (6 bases). CDR1 LGHNA and CDR2 YNFKEQ come from the germline V gene. The CDR3 is made up of 16 amino acids. The V gene lost 1 base and the J gene lost 1 base, with 12 bases spanning the gap. CDR3 loop: CASSQGGAGGTDTQYF. The CDR3 nucleotides read TGTGCCAGCAGCCAAGGAGGGGCAGGGGGCACAGATACGCAGTATTTT.

This clone was found a few times. This chain links TRBV4-3 with TRBJ1-6; D perhaps matches TRBD1 (6 bases). Germline CDR1 and CDR2: LGHNA and YSLEER. There are 20 residues in the CDR3. Between the trimmed V and J ends, which lost 4 bases and 5 bases, there was a span of 27 bases. Here the CDR3 reads CASSLLWPKRDRQDNSPLHF. The CDR3 DNA sequence: TGCGCCAGCAGCCTCCTATGGCCGAAAAGAGACAGGCAGGATAATTCACCCCTCCACTTT.

This clone was seen more than once but under ten times. The rearrangement uses TRBV11-2 and TRBJ2-1; D is uncertain. CDR1 is SGHAT, CDR2 FQNNGV, per germline. V was shortened by 2 bases and J by 6 bases, with 14 bases between the two germline ends. The CDR3 is made up of 15 amino acids. CDR3 protein: CASSLLAFPGNEQFF. CDR3 nucleotide sequence: TGTGCCAGCAGCTTATTAGCTTTCCCTGGCAATGAGCAGTTCTTC.

The V gene is TRBV19, the J gene TRBJ1-6; weak D call: TRBD1 (6 bases). V was pared by 7 bases and J by 4 bases, with 14 bases between. CDR1 is LNHDA, CDR2 SQIVND, per germline (reference sequence). The CDR3 is 15 residues long. The CDR3, as DNA: TGTGCCAGTACACCGGGGGGGCCTTATAATTCACCCCTCCACTTT. Encoded protein: CASTPGGPYNSPLHF.

The chain has TRBV2 and TRBJ1-5; possible D gene TRBD1, 5 bases. Per the germline V gene, CDR1 is SNHLY and CDR2 is FYNNEI. The CDR3 sequence is 12 residues long. V shed 5 bases and J shed 16 bases, with 18 bases lying between them. CDR3 nucleotide sequence: TGTGCCAGCAGTCCGGTGGGGACCCCAGGTCATTTT. Its protein product is CASSPVGTPGHF.

This clone has just a few counts. J is TRBJ2-3 and V is TRBV19, with 10 bases fitting TRBD2. There are 14 residues in the CDR3. The germline V gene has CDR1 LNHDA and CDR2 SQIVND (reference sequence). The trim removed 5 bases at V and 7 bases at J, leaving 6 bases unmatched. Here the CDR3 DNA reads TGTGCCAGTAGTCCAAGGACTAGCGGAAATACGCAGTATTTT. It is translated as CASSPRTSGNTQYF.